These 15 T cell receptor beta chains were sequenced from one sample in a study of blood T cell dynamics during melanoma immunotherapy. Profiled with immunoSEQ multiplex PCR; TCRdb holds only in-frame clones, not every one. The sample contains approximately 7,600 clones, around 85% of which appear only once. Noted time point: week 3, after first cycle of checkpoint inhibitor. The sequencing here drew on blood, taken from a patient treated with checkpoint blockade. These receptors were taken from a human donor with melanoma.

The chain recombines TRBV7-2 with TRBJ1-2; D unclear. The V end lost 2 bases, the J end lost 4 bases, and 8 bases lay between the germline ends. Germline CDR1 and CDR2: SGHTA and FQGNSA. The CDR3 is made up of 13 amino acids. CDR3 nucleotide sequence: TGTGCCAGCAGCTTACACGGACCCTATGGCTACACCTTC. Its protein product is CASSLHGPYGYTF.

The chain combines TRBV5-1 with TRBJ2-3, with 7 bases identical to TRBD1. This CDR3 spans 15 amino acids. With V trimmed by 4 bases and J by 2 bases, 7 bases remained unmatched. Germline assignment: CDR1 SGHRS and CDR2 YFSETQ. The CDR3: CASSPATGPTDTQYF. The CDR3 nucleotides are TGCGCCAGCAGCCCGGCGACAGGGCCCACAGATACGCAGTATTTT.

Comments on this clone: This sample includes further DNA sequences coding for the same CDR3. The chain links TRBV7-6 to TRBJ2-7; no clear D gene. Between the trimmed V and J ends, which lost 5 bases and 3 bases, there was a span of 11 bases. Germline CDR1 and CDR2: SGHVS and FNYEAQ. The CDR3 runs 13 residues. The CDR3, as DNA: TGTGCCAGCAGCCCCGGACCCAACTACGAGCAGTACGTC. The encoded protein is CASSPGPNYEQYV.

The genes are TRBV2 and TRBJ1-5; D is perhaps TRBD1 (6 bases). The germline V and J ends were trimmed by 5 bases and 2 bases, with 10 bases remaining between them. The CDR3 has 14 amino acids. Germline CDR1 SNHLY, CDR2 FYNNEI. The DNA of the CDR3 is TGTGCCAGCAGTCCGGACAGCCGCAATCAGCCCCAGCATTTT. Encoded protein: CASSPDSRNQPQHF.

The chain couples TRBV30 to TRBJ2-3; TRBD2 matches at 8 bases. CDR1 is GTSNPN, CDR2 SVGIG, per germline (reference sequence). V trimming: 8 bases; J trimming: 0 bases; junction bases outside the gene matches: 4. This CDR3 spans 13 amino acids. For the CDR3, the DNA is TGTGCCCGTAGCGGGGTTAGCACAGATACGCAGTATTTT. Residues: CARSGVSTDTQYF.

The chain couples TRBV2 to TRBJ1-2; no firm D call. V was cut by 4 bases and J by 7 bases, with 7 bases left in between. There are 11 residues in the CDR3. Germline V gene sequence: CDR1 SNHLY, CDR2 FYNNEI. In DNA, the CDR3 is TGTGCCAGCAGTGGTTGGAGTGGCTACACCTTC. As protein: CASSGWSGYTF.

The J gene is TRBJ2-7, the V gene TRBV7-9; the D gene could be TRBD1 or TRBD2 (6 bases each). The CDR3 consists of 13 residues. Germline V gene lookup returns CDR1 SEHNR and CDR2 FQNEAQ (reference sequence). Trimming cost V 4 bases and J 5 bases, with 12 bases left between them. DNA for the CDR3: TGTGCCAGCAGCTACCGTAGGGGGGACGAGCAGTACGTC. Translation: CASSYRRGDEQYV.

The V call is TRBV5-1, the J call TRBJ2-3, with unresolved D. The CDR3 covers 12 residues. From germline, CDR1 is SGHRS and CDR2 YFSETQ. V gave up 2 bases and J gave up 2 bases, with 3 bases separating them. CDR3 coding DNA: TGCGCCAGCAGCTTTTCCACAGATACGCAGTATTTT. Protein sequence: CASSFSTDTQYF.

The genes are TRBV5-1 and TRBJ2-7, with TRBD1 matching 11 bases. The CDR3 loop spans 14 amino acids. With V trimmed by 3 bases and J by 4 bases, 3 bases remained unmatched. The germline CDR1 and CDR2 sequences are SGHRS and YFSETQ. CDR3 DNA: TGCGCCAGCAGCTCGGGACAGGGGGGTTACGAGCAGTACTTC. Translated: CASSSGQGGYEQYF.

This clone has only one observation. The V gene is TRBV10-3, the J gene TRBJ2-7; perhaps TRBD2 as D (6 bases). The germline V gene encodes CDR1 ENHRY and CDR2 SYGVKD. The germline V and J ends were trimmed by 2 bases and 0 bases, with 11 bases remaining between them. The CDR3 spans 15 residues. In DNA form, the CDR3 reads TGTGCCATCAGTGAGGGCGGGGACTTCTCCTACGAGCAGTACTTC. Translated: CAISEGGDFSYEQYF.

The chain employs TRBV9 and TRBJ1-1; no reliable D call. CDR1 is SGDLS and CDR2 is YYNGEE in the germline V gene. V lost 0 bases to trimming and J lost 2 bases, with 8 bases between them. The CDR3 extends over 14 amino acids. The CDR3 region has the DNA TGTGCCAGCAGCGTAGCTAACGTTAACACTGAAGCTTTCTTT. As protein: CASSVANVNTEAFF.

The genes are TRBV5-8 and TRBJ2-7; the match to TRBD2 covers 8 bases. The trim removed 3 bases at V and 3 bases at J, leaving 5 bases unmatched. The CDR3 consists of 14 residues. Germline V CDR1 and CDR2: SGHTS, YDEGEE. CDR3 protein: CASSSTGTSYEQYV. The CDR3 DNA reads as TGTGCCAGCAGCTCCACCGGGACTAGCTACGAGCAGTACGTC.

The CDR3 DNA is TGCAGCGTTGACGGACAGGGGGACTACGAGCAGTACTTC. It specifies CSVDGQGDYEQYF. The chain joins TRBV29-1 to TRBJ2-7; 10 nucleotides agree with TRBD1. The CDR3 is 13 amino acids. Trimming took 3 bases from V and 3 from J; bases not matched to a gene: 2. Germline V gene lookup returns CDR1 SQVTM and CDR2 ANQGSEA.

The chain uses TRBV29-1 and TRBJ1-2, with D possibly matching TRBD1 (5 bases). Trimming cost V 7 bases and J 5 bases, with 11 bases left between them. The CDR3 length is 11 residues. Germline assignment: CDR1 SQVTM and CDR2 ANQGSEA. CDR3 nucleotides: TGCAGCGCTCAGGGATTTTATGGCTACACCTTC. It specifies CSAQGFYGYTF.

This clone was recorded a few times. This chain links TRBV5-4 with TRBJ1-2; no clear D gene. Germline CDR1 SGHNT, CDR2 YYREEE (reference sequence). The CDR3 is made up of 15 amino acids. V shed 4 bases and J shed 4 bases, with 17 bases lying between them. The DNA of the CDR3 is TGTGCCAGCAGCACTACGACACCAGAGGGCTATGGCTACACCTTC. Its protein is CASSTTTPEGYGYTF.